The 21 T cell receptor beta chains given below trace back to one sample, sequenced in a study of OX40 agonist ivuxolimab in advanced cancers. Repertoires were generated with immunoSEQ multiplex PCR, while TCRdb's copy carries only in-frame clones and drops some. Of about 82,000 clones in the sample, approximately 89% were seen once. This material consisted of CD4+ or CD8+ T cells sorted from blood, taken in a trial of the OX40 agonist ivuxolimab. The receptors were sampled from an adult with an advanced solid tumor such as melanoma, head and neck, liver or kidney cancer.

The rearrangement links TRBV30 to TRBJ1-3, with D unresolved. This CDR3 has 12 residues. V was trimmed by 7 bases and J by 4 bases, leaving 11 bases between them. Germline CDR1 GTSNPN, CDR2 SVGIG (reference sequence). The CDR3 nucleotides are TGTGCCTCCTCGAAATCCGGAAACACCATATATTTT. Translated: CASSKSGNTIYF.

This chain's CDR3 is CASGLGLRIPNQPQHF. The CDR3 DNA sequence: TGTGCTAGTGGTTTGGGACTCCGAATCCCCAATCAGCCCCAGCATTTT. The chain joins TRBV12-5 to TRBJ1-5; D unresolved. The ends were cut back, 1 base at V and 3 bases at J, with 13 bases in the middle. Germline-derived CDR1 and CDR2 are LGHNT and FRNRAP. The CDR3 runs 16 residues.

The V and J genes are TRBV29-1 and TRBJ1-1, with TRBD1 as a possible D gene (5 bases). Germline assignment: CDR1 SQVTM and CDR2 ANQGSEA. The CDR3 loop spans 13 amino acids. In nucleotides, the CDR3 is TGCAGTGGAACGGGGGGGACGGGCACTGAAGCTTTCTTT. Amino acid sequence: CSGTGGTGTEAFF.

The chain carries TRBV6-1 and TRBJ2-7; 7 bases map to TRBD2. Germline trimming cut 1 base from V and 3 bases from J; bases unmatched to any gene: 6. CDR3 length: 15 residues. CDR1 is MNHNS, CDR2 SASEGT, per germline. The CDR3 region has the DNA TGTGCCAGCAGTGAAGGACTAGCTATATTCTACGAGCAGTACTTC. Its translation: CASSEGLAIFYEQYF.

The chain recombines TRBV18 with TRBJ2-2; perhaps TRBD2 as D (5 bases). Trimming shortened V by 2 bases and J by 7 bases, and 11 bases separated the two germline ends. CDR1 and CDR2 from the germline V gene are KGHSH and LQKENI. This CDR3 spans 14 amino acids. The CDR3 nucleotides are TGTGCCAGCTCACCAAAGACGGGGAGCGGGGAGCTGTTTTTT. Translating it yields CASSPKTGSGELFF. The variable domain in full, completed from reference TRBV18 and TRBJ2-2, reads NAGVMQNPRHLVRRRGQEARLRCSPMKGHSHVYWYRQLPEEGLKFMVYLQKENIIDESGMPKERFSAEFPKEGPSILRIQQVVRGDSAAYFCASSPKTGSGELFFGEGSRLTVL.

The chain links TRBV19 to TRBJ1-5, with unresolved D. Trimming took off 3 bases at V and 0 bases at J, with 9 bases between the two ends. The CDR3 has 15 amino acids. CDR1 is LNHDA and CDR2 is SQIVND in the germline V gene (reference sequence). The CDR3 DNA is TGTGCCAGTAGTATGCGCACATATAGCAATCAGCCCCAGCATTTT. This codes for CASSMRTYSNQPQHF.

This chain joins TRBV18 and TRBJ2-7; D tentatively fits TRBD1 or TRBD2 (5 bases each). Germline V gene data show CDR1 as KGHSH and CDR2 as LQKENI. The CDR3 is made up of 13 amino acids. Trimming left V 6 bases short and J 0 bases short, with 9 bases between. For the CDR3, the DNA is TGTGCCAGCTCGGCCGGGACCTCCTACGAGCAGTACTTC. Its protein is CASSAGTSYEQYF.

The genes are TRBV6-6 and TRBJ2-5; 7 bases align to TRBD2. This CDR3 is 14 amino acids long. The V gene's germline CDR1 is MNHNY and CDR2 SVGAGI (reference sequence). The junction had 6 bases not matched to a gene; V was cut back by 6 bases and J by 2 bases. CDR3 nucleotide sequence: TGTGCCAGCAGGGGGGTCGGGGGGCAAGAGACCCAGTACTTC. Amino acids: CASRGVGGQETQYF.

The CDR3 here is CASSQRATPDDEQFF. DNA for the CDR3: TGTGCCAGTAGTCAAAGGGCCACCCCCGACGATGAGCAGTTCTTC. This chain connects TRBV19 to TRBJ2-1, with unresolved D. CDR1 and CDR2 from the germline V gene are LNHDA and SQIVND (reference sequence). V lost 5 bases to trimming and J lost 8 bases, with 19 bases between them. The CDR3 is 15 residues long.

This clone was counted a few times. The chain carries TRBV27 and TRBJ1-1; 10 bases align to TRBD1. The CDR3 totals 15 residues. After removal of 6 bases from V and 5 bases from J, the junction contained 9 bases not matched to a gene. The germline V gene encodes CDR1 MNHEY and CDR2 SMNVEV (reference sequence). CDR3 loop: CASSRADRGWTEAFF. In nucleotides, the CDR3 is TGTGCCAGCAGCCGCGCGGACAGGGGGTGGACTGAAGCTTTCTTT.

Only a few counts were recorded for this clone. The chain employs TRBV6-6 and TRBJ1-6, with TRBD1 as a possible D gene (6 bases). Trimming removed 2 bases from V and 4 bases from J, with 6 bases in between. Germline CDR1 and CDR2: MNHNY and SVGAGI (reference sequence). This CDR3 is 14 amino acids long. The CDR3 reads CASSYRGYNSPLHF. The CDR3 DNA follows: TGTGCCAGCAGTTACAGGGGGTATAATTCACCCCTCCACTTT.

V and J are TRBV30 and TRBJ1-4; no firm D call. V was shortened by 0 bases and J by 5 bases, with 7 bases between the two germline ends. The CDR3 sequence is 13 residues long. CDR1 is GTSNPN, CDR2 SVGIG, per germline (reference sequence). The CDR3 nucleotides read TGTGCCTGGAGTGTACCCATCAATGAAAAACTGTTTTTT. Residues: CAWSVPINEKLFF. Looking up the rest from reference TRBV30 and TRBJ1-4 gives the full variable domain: SQTIHQWPATLVQPVGSPLSLECTVEGTSNPNLYWYRQAAGRGLQLLFYSVGIGQISSEVPQNLSASRPQDRQFILSSKKLLLSDSGFYLCAWSVPINEKLFFGSGTQLSVL.

The chain's CDR3 is CASSQVPGHRPQHF. CDR3 nucleotides: TGCGCCAGCAGCCAAGTACCGGGACACAGGCCCCAGCATTTT. The chain links TRBV4-1 to TRBJ1-5; a possible D gene is TRBD1 (6 bases). This CDR3 spans 14 amino acids. The V and J ends lost 1 base and 9 bases respectively, with 13 bases between them. From germline, CDR1 is MGHRA and CDR2 YSYEKL.

The J gene is TRBJ2-7, the V gene TRBV7-3; D possibly corresponds to TRBD1 (7 bases). The CDR3 has 16 amino acids. The V gene's germline CDR1 is SGHTA and CDR2 FQGTGA. V dropped 4 bases and J dropped 7 bases, with 23 bases sitting between them. For the CDR3, the DNA is TGTGCCAGCAGCTCGCCTCAGGGGGGAGTTGCAACGGAGCAGTACTTC. Translated: CASSSPQGGVATEQYF.

The chain uses TRBV6-4 and TRBJ1-2, with 8 positions matching TRBD1. Germline-derived CDR1 and CDR2 are MRHNA and SNTAGT. The CDR3 length is 19 residues. V gave up 6 bases and J gave up 2 bases; unmatched junction bases: 20. The CDR3 is CASSNLSEDRGWRNYGYTF. DNA of the CDR3: TGTGCCAGCAGCAACCTTTCCGAAGACAGGGGTTGGCGAAACTATGGCTACACCTTC.

The V gene is TRBV11-2, the J gene TRBJ2-2; D remains ambiguous. The germline CDR1 and CDR2 sequences are SGHAT and FQNNGV. The CDR3 consists of 15 residues. The V gene lost 2 bases and the J gene lost 5 bases, with 12 bases spanning the gap. The CDR3 bases are TGTGCCAGCAGCTTATCCGGGCACGGAACCGGGGAGCTGTTTTTT. Encoded protein: CASSLSGHGTGELFF.

In its sample, this clone was seen once. The chain employs TRBV27 and TRBJ1-2, with D tentatively TRBD1 (6 bases). There are 14 residues in the CDR3. Trimming took 5 bases from V and 4 from J, leaving 14 bases between them. The V gene's germline CDR1 is MNHEY and CDR2 SMNVEV (reference sequence). CDR3 in amino acids: CASSGNRAPYGYTF. CDR3 in DNA: TGTGCCAGCAGTGGAAACAGGGCTCCCTATGGCTACACCTTC.

This rearrangement joins TRBV18 to TRBJ2-7, with TRBD1 identical over 7 bases. The V segment lost 6 bases and the J segment 2 bases; nucleotides outside the gene matches: 4. The CDR3 extends over 13 amino acids. In germline, CDR1 is KGHSH, CDR2 LQKENI. CDR3: CASSDRETYEQYF. The CDR3 nucleotides are TGTGCCAGCTCTGACAGGGAAACCTACGAGCAGTACTTC.

The chain combines TRBV5-4 with TRBJ2-7, with TRBD2 identical over 8 bases. This CDR3 has 14 amino acids. Germline V gene lookup returns CDR1 SGHNT and CDR2 YYREEE (reference sequence). Trimming took 7 bases from V and 3 from J; bases not matched to a gene: 9. The CDR3 protein is CASHFGGGHYEQYF. Here the CDR3 DNA reads TGTGCCAGCCACTTCGGGGGGGGACACTACGAGCAGTACTTC.

As regards this clone: At one end, the junction sequence differs from germline, possibly due to a read error. The rearrangement links TRBV7-7 to TRBJ2-3; 9 nucleotides align to TRBD2. This CDR3 contains 15 residues. The germline CDR1 and CDR2 sequences are SSHAT and FNYEAQ (reference sequence). CDR3 DNA: TGTGCTAGCAGCTCTAGCGGGGCCCCCACAGATACGCAGTATTTT. It codes for CASSSSGAPTDTQYF.

The chain has TRBV9 and TRBJ1-3; possible D gene TRBD1, 5 bases. Looked up from germline, CDR1 is SGDLS and CDR2 is YYNGEE. V lost 8 bases, J lost 4 bases, and 25 bases lay in between. The CDR3 totals 17 residues. CDR3 sequence: CASTGHGGVEGGNTIYF. CDR3 nucleotide sequence: TGTGCCAGTACAGGACATGGAGGAGTTGAGGGAGGAAACACCATATATTTT.